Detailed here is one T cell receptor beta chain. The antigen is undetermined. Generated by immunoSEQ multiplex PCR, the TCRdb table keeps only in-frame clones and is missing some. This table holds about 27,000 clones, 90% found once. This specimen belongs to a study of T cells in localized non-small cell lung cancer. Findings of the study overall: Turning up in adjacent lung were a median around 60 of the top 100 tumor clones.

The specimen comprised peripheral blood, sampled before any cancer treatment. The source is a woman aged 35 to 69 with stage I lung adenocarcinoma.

The CDR3 DNA follows: TGTGCCAGCAAGACAGGACGGACTAATGAAAAACTGTTTTTT. Translated: CASKTGRTNEKLFF. This chain joins TRBV6-1 and TRBJ1-4; D may be TRBD1 (6 bases). The ends were cut back, 7 bases at V and 2 bases at J, with 11 bases in the middle. Germline-derived CDR1 and CDR2 are MNHNS and SASEGT. The CDR3 sequence is 14 residues long.